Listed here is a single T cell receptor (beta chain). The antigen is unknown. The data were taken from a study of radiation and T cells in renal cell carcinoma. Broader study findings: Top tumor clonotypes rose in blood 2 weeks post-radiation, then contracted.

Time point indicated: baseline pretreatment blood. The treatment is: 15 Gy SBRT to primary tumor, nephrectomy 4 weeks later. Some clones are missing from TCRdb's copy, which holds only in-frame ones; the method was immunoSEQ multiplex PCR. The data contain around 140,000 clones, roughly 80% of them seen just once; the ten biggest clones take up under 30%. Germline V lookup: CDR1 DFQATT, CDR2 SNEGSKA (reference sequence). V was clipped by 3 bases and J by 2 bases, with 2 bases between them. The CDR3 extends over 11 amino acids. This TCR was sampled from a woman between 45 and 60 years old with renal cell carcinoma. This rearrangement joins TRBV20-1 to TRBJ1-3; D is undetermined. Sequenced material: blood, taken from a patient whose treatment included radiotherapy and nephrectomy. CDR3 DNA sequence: TGCAGTGCTAGTCCTGGAAACACCATATATTTT. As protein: CSASPGNTIYF.